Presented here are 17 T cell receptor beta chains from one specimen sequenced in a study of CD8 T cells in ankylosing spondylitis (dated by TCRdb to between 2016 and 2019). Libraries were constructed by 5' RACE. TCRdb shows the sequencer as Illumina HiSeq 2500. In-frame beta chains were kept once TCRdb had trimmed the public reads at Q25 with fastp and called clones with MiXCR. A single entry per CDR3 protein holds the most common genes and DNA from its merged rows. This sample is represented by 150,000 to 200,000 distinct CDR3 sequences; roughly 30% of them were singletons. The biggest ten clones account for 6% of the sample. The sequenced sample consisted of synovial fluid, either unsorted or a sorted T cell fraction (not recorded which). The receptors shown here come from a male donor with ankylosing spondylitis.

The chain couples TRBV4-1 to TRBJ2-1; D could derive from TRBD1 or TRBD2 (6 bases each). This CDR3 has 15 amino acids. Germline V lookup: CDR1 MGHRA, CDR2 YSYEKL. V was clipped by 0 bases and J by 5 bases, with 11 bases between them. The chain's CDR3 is CASSQDGGTNNEQFF. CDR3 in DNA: TGCGCCAGCAGCCAAGATGGCGGGACAAACAATGAGCAGTTCTTC.

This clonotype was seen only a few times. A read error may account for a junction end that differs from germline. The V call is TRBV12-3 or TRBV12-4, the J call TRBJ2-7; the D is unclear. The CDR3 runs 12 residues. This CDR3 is CASSPTERASHF. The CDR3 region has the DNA TGTGCCAGCAGTCCCACTGAACGGGCTAGTCACTTC.

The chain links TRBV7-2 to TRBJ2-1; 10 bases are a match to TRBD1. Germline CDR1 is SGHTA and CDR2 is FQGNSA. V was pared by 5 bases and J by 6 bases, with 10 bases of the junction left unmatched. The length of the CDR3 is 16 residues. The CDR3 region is CASSNRQGALGNEQFF. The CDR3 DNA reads TGTGCCAGCAGCAACAGACAGGGGGCGCTGGGCAATGAGCAGTTCTTC.

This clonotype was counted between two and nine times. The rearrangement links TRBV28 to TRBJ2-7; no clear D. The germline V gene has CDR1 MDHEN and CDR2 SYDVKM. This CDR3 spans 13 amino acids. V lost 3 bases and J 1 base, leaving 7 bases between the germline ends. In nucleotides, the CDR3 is TGTGCCAGCAGTTTGTGGGGATCCTACGAGCAGTACTTC. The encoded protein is CASSLWGSYEQYF. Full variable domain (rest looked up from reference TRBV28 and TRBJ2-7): DVKVTQSSRYLVKRTGEKVFLECVQDMDHENMFWYRQDPGLGLRLIYFSYDVKMKEKGDIPEGYSVSREKKERFSLILESASTNQTSMYLCASSLWGSYEQYFGPGTRLTVT.

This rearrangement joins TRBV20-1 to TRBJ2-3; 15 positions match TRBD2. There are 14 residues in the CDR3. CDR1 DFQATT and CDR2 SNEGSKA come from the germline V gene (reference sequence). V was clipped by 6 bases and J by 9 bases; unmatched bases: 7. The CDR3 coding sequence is TGCAGTGCAACCGAGGGACTAGCGGGAGGAACGCAGTATTTT. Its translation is CSATEGLAGGTQYF.

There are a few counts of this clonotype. This CDR3 reads CSARDPPGGYGYTF. As DNA, the CDR3 is TGCAGTGCTAGAGATCCCCCAGGGGGCTATGGCTACACCTTC. The chain links TRBV20-1 to TRBJ1-2, with 7 nucleotides matching TRBD1. CDR3 length: 14 residues. The germline gives CDR1 DFQATT, CDR2 SNEGSKA (reference sequence). Trimming removed 0 bases from V and 4 bases from J; junction bases left unmatched: 5.

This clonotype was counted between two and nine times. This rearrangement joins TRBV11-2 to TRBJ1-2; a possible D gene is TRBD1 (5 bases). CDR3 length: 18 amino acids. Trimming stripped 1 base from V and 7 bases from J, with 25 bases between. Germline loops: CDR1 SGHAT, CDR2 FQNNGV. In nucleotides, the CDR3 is TGTGCCAGCAGCTTAGTTACTCTGGGAGGACAAACCACTATTGGCTACACCTTC. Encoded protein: CASSLVTLGGQTTIGYTF.

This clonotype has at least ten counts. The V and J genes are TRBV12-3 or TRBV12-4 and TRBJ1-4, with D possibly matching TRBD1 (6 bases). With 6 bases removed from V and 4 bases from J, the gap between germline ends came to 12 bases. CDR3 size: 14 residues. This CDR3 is CASSYRVGNEKLFF. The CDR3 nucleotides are TGTGCCAGCAGCTACAGGGTCGGTAATGAAAAACTGTTTTTT.

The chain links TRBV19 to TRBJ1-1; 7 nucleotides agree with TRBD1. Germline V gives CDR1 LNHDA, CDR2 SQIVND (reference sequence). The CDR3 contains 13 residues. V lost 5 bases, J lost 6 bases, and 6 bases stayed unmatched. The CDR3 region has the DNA TGTGCCAGTAGTGCGACAGGGAGCCCTGAAGCTTTCTTT. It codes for CASSATGSPEAFF. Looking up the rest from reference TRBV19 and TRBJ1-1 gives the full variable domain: DGGITQSPKYLFRKEGQNVTLSCEQNLNHDAMYWYRQDPGQGLRLIYYSQIVNDFQKGDIAEGYSVSREKKESFPLTVTSAQKNPTAFYLCASSATGSPEAFFGQGTRLTVV.

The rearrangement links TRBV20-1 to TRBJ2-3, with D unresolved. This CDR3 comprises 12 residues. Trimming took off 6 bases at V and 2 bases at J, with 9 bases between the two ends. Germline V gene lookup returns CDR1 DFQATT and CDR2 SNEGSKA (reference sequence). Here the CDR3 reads CSAPDATDTQYF. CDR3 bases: TGCAGTGCCCCGGACGCCACAGATACGCAGTATTTT.

The CDR3 region is CASSLVAGTHGGQFF. CDR3 in DNA: TGTGCCAGCAGCTTAGTAGCGGGGACCCACGGGGGGCAGTTCTTC. J is TRBJ2-1 and V is TRBV7-6, with TRBD2 matching over 8 bases. The V segment lost 1 base and the J segment 12 bases; nucleotides outside the gene matches: 11. CDR3 size: 15 residues. The germline CDR1 and CDR2 sequences are SGHVS and FNYEAQ.

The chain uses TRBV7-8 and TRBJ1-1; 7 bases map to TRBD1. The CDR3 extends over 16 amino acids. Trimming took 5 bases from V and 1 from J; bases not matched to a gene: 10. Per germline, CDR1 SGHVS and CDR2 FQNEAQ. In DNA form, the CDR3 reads TGTGCCAGCAGCCCCGGACAGGCACTTGGGAACACTGAAGCTTTCTTT. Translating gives CASSPGQALGNTEAFF.

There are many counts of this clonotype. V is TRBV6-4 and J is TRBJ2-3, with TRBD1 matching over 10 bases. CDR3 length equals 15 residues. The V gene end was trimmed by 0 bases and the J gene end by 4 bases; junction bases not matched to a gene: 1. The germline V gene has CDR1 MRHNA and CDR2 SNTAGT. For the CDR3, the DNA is TGTGCCAGCAGTGACTCGACAGGGGGCGCAGATACGCAGTATTTT. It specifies CASSDSTGGADTQYF.

CDR3 residues: CASRRQDSPLHF. The CDR3 DNA reads as TGTGCCAGCAGGAGACAGGATTCACCCCTCCACTTT. V is TRBV6-5 and J is TRBJ1-6; D is perhaps TRBD1 (6 bases). Germline CDR1 MNHEY, CDR2 SVGAGI. This CDR3 contains 12 residues. V shed 6 bases and J shed 8 bases, with 8 bases lying between them.

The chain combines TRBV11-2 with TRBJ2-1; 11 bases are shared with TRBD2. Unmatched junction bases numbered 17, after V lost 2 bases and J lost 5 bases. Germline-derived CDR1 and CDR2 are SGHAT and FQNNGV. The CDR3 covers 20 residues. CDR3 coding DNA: TGTGCCAGCAGCTTATATGGTGGCCTAGCGGGAGGAACCAAAGACAATGAGCAGTTCTTC. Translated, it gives CASSLYGGLAGGTKDNEQFF.

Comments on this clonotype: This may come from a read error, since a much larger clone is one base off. DNA of the CDR3: TGTGCCAGCGGTTTCGGGACAGCAACACGGAAGGGCTACACCTTC. Translated: CASGFGTATRKGYTF. The chain links TRBV12-3 or TRBV12-4 to TRBJ1-2; 7 nucleotides line up with TRBD1. The CDR3 runs to 15 residues.

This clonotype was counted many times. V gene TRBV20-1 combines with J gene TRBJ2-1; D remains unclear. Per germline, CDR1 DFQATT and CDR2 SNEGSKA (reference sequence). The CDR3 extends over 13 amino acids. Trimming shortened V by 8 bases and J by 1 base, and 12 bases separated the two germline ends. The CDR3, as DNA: TGCAGTCACTTATACCGATCCTACAATGAGCAGTTCTTC. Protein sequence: CSHLYRSYNEQFF.